This TCR beta chain was sequenced during a study of T cell responses to AZD1222 COVID-19 vaccine. This clone was observed a single time. Its antigen remains unknown. Study-level points and caveats: Possibly, clonal diversity was underestimated; donors were largely white British and included more females. Repertoires were sampled only after the peak T cell response.

Unmatched junction bases numbered 9, after V lost 6 bases and J lost 6 bases. The CDR3 covers 15 residues. Germline lookup yields CDR1 MNHEY and CDR2 SVGAGI. The repertoire was sequenced with immunoSEQ multiplex PCR; TCRdb's copy has only in-frame clones and lacks some. The sample shows over 70,000 clones, approximately 89% of them seen only once. The sample here was peripheral blood, taken 28 days after the second AZD1222 dose. J is TRBJ1-5 and V is TRBV6-5; 9 bases fit TRBD1. The origin of this receptor is an adult who received the AZD1222 COVID-19 vaccine. As DNA, the CDR3 is TGTGCCAGCAGCCCACAGGGGGCGAGGGTTCAGCCCCAGCATTTT. Its protein is CASSPQGARVQPQHF.